Below, 20 T cell receptor beta chains from the same sample are listed, as sequenced in a study of CD8 T cells in Susac syndrome. Reverse transcription of about 0.45 to 1 ug RNA was performed with random hexamers. Each CDR3 protein gets one entry after TCRdb re-called the immunoSEQ multiplex PCR reads with MiXCR. The table shows around 190,000 distinct CDR3 sequences, with 93% occurring only once. The sample comprised CD4+ T cells from PBMCs. The receptor set was obtained from a human donor in good health.

V and J are TRBV19 and TRBJ2-1, with 12 bases that match TRBD2. V was clipped by 5 bases and J by 12 bases; unmatched bases: 14. This CDR3 comprises 16 residues. The germline V gene encodes CDR1 LNHDA and CDR2 SQIVND (reference sequence). The CDR3 loop is CASSSWTSGNLGWQFF. CDR3 nucleotides: TGTGCCAGTAGTTCCTGGACTAGCGGGAACCTTGGGTGGCAGTTCTTC.

This clonotype was observed a handful of times. The V and J genes are TRBV30 and TRBJ2-5; no clear D. The CDR3 sequence is 12 residues long. Trimming removed 5 bases from V and 5 bases from J, with 12 bases in between. Germline CDR1 GTSNPN, CDR2 SVGIG (reference sequence). The DNA of the CDR3 is TGTGCCTGGGACGGAGCTCAGGAGACCCAGTACTTC. As protein: CAWDGAQETQYF.

CDR3 residues: CATSRGPLEAANTGELFF. The CDR3 nucleotides read TGTGCCACCAGCAGAGGCCCTCTGGAGGCAGCGAACACCGGGGAGCTGTTTTTT. The chain has TRBV15 and TRBJ2-2, with D possibly TRBD2 on 5 matching bases. V gave up 1 base and J gave up 0 bases, with 15 bases separating them. This CDR3 contains 18 residues. Looked up from germline, CDR1 is LNHNV and CDR2 is YYDKDF (reference sequence).

This rearrangement joins TRBV7-3 to TRBJ2-2; no reliable D call. This CDR3 spans 14 amino acids. The V end was cut by 8 bases, the J end by 1 base, with 11 bases between. Germline V gene sequence: CDR1 SGHTA, CDR2 FQGTGA. CDR3 sequence: CASQRGRNTGELFF. The CDR3 DNA reads as TGTGCCAGCCAACGTGGGCGGAACACCGGGGAGCTGTTTTTT.

V is TRBV7-2 and J is TRBJ2-7; 7 bases match TRBD1. The V gene end was trimmed by 5 bases and the J gene end by 3 bases; junction bases not matched to a gene: 7. CDR1 and CDR2 from the germline V gene are SGHTA and FQGNSA. There are 14 residues in the CDR3. The CDR3 protein is CASSRTGFLYEQYV. The CDR3, as DNA: TGTGCCAGCAGCCGGACAGGATTTCTCTACGAGCAGTACGTC.

The chain combines TRBV20-1 with TRBJ1-2; no reliable D call. This CDR3 is built from 12 residues. The ends were cut back, 7 bases at V and 4 bases at J, with 13 bases in the middle. In germline, CDR1 is DFQATT, CDR2 SNEGSKA (reference sequence). The CDR3 DNA reads as TGCAGTGTTTTCTCGCGGGGCTATGGCTACACCTTC. Translation gives CSVFSRGYGYTF.

This chain joins TRBV30 and TRBJ2-6; D uncertain. The germline V gene encodes CDR1 GTSNPN and CDR2 SVGIG (reference sequence). The CDR3 contains 14 residues. V shed 6 bases and J shed 0 bases, with 9 bases lying between them. The CDR3: CACQRDSGANVLTF. In DNA form, the CDR3 reads TGTGCCTGTCAAAGGGACTCTGGGGCCAACGTCCTGACTTTC.

The genes are TRBV27 and TRBJ2-2; 8 nucleotides align to TRBD2. With 4 bases clipped from V and 1 base from J, the junction kept 2 bases outside the gene matches. Per germline, CDR1 MNHEY and CDR2 SMNVEV (reference sequence). CDR3 size: 15 residues. The CDR3 bases are TGTGCCAGCAGTTCCGGGGGGGGGAACACCGGGGAGCTGTTTTTT. Translation gives CASSSGGGNTGELFF.

The chain uses TRBV29-1 and TRBJ1-2, with 8 nucleotides matching TRBD1. CDR3 length: 14 amino acids. V lost 4 bases and J lost 2; bases outside the gene matches: 6. CDR1 SQVTM and CDR2 ANQGSEA come from the germline V gene. CDR3 coding DNA: TGCAGCGTTGCCGGGGACAGGCCAAACTATGGCTACACCTTC. This sequence encodes CSVAGDRPNYGYTF.

The chain is built from TRBV29-1 and TRBJ1-5, with D possibly matching TRBD1 (5 bases). V shed 6 bases and J shed 2 bases, with 11 bases lying between them. The germline CDR1 and CDR2 sequences are SQVTM and ANQGSEA. The CDR3 runs 13 residues. CDR3 DNA sequence: TGCAGCGTCCGCGGGGGTGGCAATCAGCCCCAGCATTTT. It codes for CSVRGGGNQPQHF. Looking up the rest from reference TRBV29-1 and TRBJ1-5 gives the full variable domain: SAVISQKPSRDICQRGTSLTIQCQVDSQVTMMFWYRQQPGQSLTLIATANQGSEATYESGFVIDKFPISRPNLTFSTLTVSNMSPEDSSIYLCSVRGGGNQPQHFGDGTRLSIL.

The chain employs TRBV19 and TRBJ1-1; D is perhaps TRBD1 (5 bases). The V end was cut by 4 bases, the J end by 7 bases, with 19 bases between. CDR1 LNHDA and CDR2 SQIVND come from the germline V gene (reference sequence). The CDR3 runs to 15 residues. CDR3 in DNA: TGTGCCAGTAGTAAAAATACAGGTGCAGAGGGTGAAGCTTTCTTT. Translation: CASSKNTGAEGEAFF.

The chain has TRBV6-6 and TRBJ2-2; D gene unclear. Germline CDR1 reads MNHNY; CDR2 reads SVGAGI (reference sequence). The CDR3 spans 16 residues. V lost 2 bases, J lost 0 bases, and 10 bases lay in between. CDR3 DNA: TGTGCCAGCAGTTACGGGGTCCCGTCGAACACCGGGGAGCTGTTTTTT. Its translation: CASSYGVPSNTGELFF.

V gene TRBV11-2 combines with J gene TRBJ2-2; the D gene is possibly TRBD1 (5 bases). CDR1 is SGHAT and CDR2 is FQNNGV in the germline V gene. The CDR3 has 15 residues. Trimming took off 1 base at V and 4 bases at J, with 10 bases between the two ends. The CDR3 DNA reads TGTGCCAGCAGCTTAGCGGACATTTTCACCGGGGAGCTGTTTTTT. Protein: CASSLADIFTGELFF.

J is TRBJ2-5 and V is TRBV2; 8 bases agree with TRBD2. This CDR3 has 13 amino acids. The J segment lost 9 bases and the V segment lost 6 bases, leaving 9 bases of the junction unmatched. CDR1 is SNHLY, CDR2 FYNNEI, per germline. The CDR3 DNA sequence: TGTGCCAGCAGGGGATCTAGCGGGCTGGCCCAGTACTTC. Translation: CASRGSSGLAQYF. The variable domain in full, with the rest retrieved from reference TRBV2 and TRBJ2-5, is EPEVTQTPSHQVTQMGQEVILRCVPISNHLYFYWYRQILGQKVEFLVSFYNNEISEKSEIFDDQFSVERPDGSNFTLKIRSTKLEDSAMYFCASRGSSGLAQYFGPGTRLLVL.

The chain links TRBV28 to TRBJ2-7; TRBD2 might be the D (6 bases). V dropped 5 bases and J dropped 2 bases, with 13 bases sitting between them. Germline V gene data show CDR1 as MDHEN and CDR2 as SYDVKM. The CDR3 has 14 residues. This chain's CDR3 is CASSTGTPTYEQYF. The CDR3 DNA follows: TGTGCCAGCAGTACCGGGACTCCGACCTACGAGCAGTACTTC. Based on the CDR3 plus reference TRBV28 and TRBJ2-7, the full variable domain is DVKVTQSSRYLVKRTGEKVFLECVQDMDHENMFWYRQDPGLGLRLIYFSYDVKMKEKGDIPEGYSVSREKKERFSLILESASTNQTSMYLCASSTGTPTYEQYFGPGTRLTVT.

This clonotype has only one observation. The rearrangement uses TRBV30 and TRBJ2-5; D is possibly TRBD2 (6 bases). The germline V gene encodes CDR1 GTSNPN and CDR2 SVGIG (reference sequence). The V and J ends lost 5 bases and 7 bases respectively, with 8 bases between them. The CDR3 covers 10 residues. Written as DNA, the CDR3 is TGTGCCTGGGGGGGAGGGACCCAGTACTTC. It encodes CAWGGGTQYF.

The chain has TRBV5-1 and TRBJ1-2, with D possibly matching TRBD1 (5 bases). The V end lost 4 bases, the J end lost 4 bases, and 17 bases lay between the germline ends. Germline V lookup: CDR1 SGHRS, CDR2 YFSETQ. CDR3 length: 15 amino acids. The CDR3 region is CASSHAPGQGYGYTF. The CDR3 nucleotides are TGCGCCAGCAGCCACGCTCCAGGGCAGGGCTATGGCTACACCTTC.

A remark on this clonotype: A junction boundary mismatches the germline segment, possibly from a read error. The genes are TRBV3-1 and TRBJ2-1; no clear D. The CDR3 extends over 16 amino acids. Germline assignment: CDR1 LGHDT and CDR2 YNNKEL (reference sequence). CDR3 bases: TGTGCCAGCAGCAACACAGTAAGGGTATCCCACAAAGAGCAGTTCTTC. This encodes CASSNTVRVSHKEQFF.

V and J are TRBV7-2 and TRBJ2-7; D remains ambiguous. The CDR3 length is 13 residues. Germline assignment: CDR1 SGHTA and CDR2 FQGNSA. V lost 0 bases and J 5 bases, leaving 8 bases between the germline ends. The CDR3 protein is CASSLAGKNEQYF. The CDR3 DNA reads as TGTGCCAGCAGCTTAGCAGGGAAGAACGAGCAGTACTTC. The full variable domain, its missing parts supplied by reference TRBV7-2 and TRBJ2-7, is GAGVSQSPSNKVTEKGKDVELRCDPISGHTALYWYRQSLGQGLEFLIYFQGNSAPDKSGLPSDRFSAERTGGSVSTLTIQRTQQEDSAVYLCASSLAGKNEQYFGPGTRLTVT.

The J gene is TRBJ2-5, the V gene TRBV6-5; D is perhaps TRBD1 or TRBD2 (5 bases each). CDR1 is MNHEY and CDR2 is SVGAGI in the germline V gene. V lost 2 bases to trimming and J lost 5 bases, with 15 bases between them. The CDR3 length is 15 residues. This chain's CDR3 is CASSYGQGVYETQYF. CDR3 sequence (DNA): TGTGCCAGCAGTTACGGGCAGGGAGTCTATGAGACCCAGTACTTC.